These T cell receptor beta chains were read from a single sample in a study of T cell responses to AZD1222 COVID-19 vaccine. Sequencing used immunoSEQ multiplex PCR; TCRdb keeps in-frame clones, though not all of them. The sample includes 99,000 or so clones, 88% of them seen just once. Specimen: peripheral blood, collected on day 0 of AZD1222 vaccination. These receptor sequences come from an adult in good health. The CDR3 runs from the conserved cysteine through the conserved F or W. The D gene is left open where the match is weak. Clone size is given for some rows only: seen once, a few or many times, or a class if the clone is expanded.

DNA: TGTGCCAGAAGCTCCCTTGCCACTCAGCCCCAGCATTTT
CDR3: CARSSLATQPQHF
size: NA
V: TRBV5-3
D: NA
J: TRBJ1-5

DNA: TGTGCCAGCAGTTTATTTGCGCACAGGTCCTACGAGCAGTACTTC
CDR3: CASSLFAHRSYEQYF
size: NA
V: TRBV28
D: NA
J: TRBJ2-7

DNA: TGCGCCAGCAGCTTTGGAAGGGGCGGCGAGCAGTACTTC
CDR3: CASSFGRGGEQYF
size: NA
V: TRBV5-1
D: NA
J: TRBJ2-7

DNA: TGTGCCAGCAGCCTAAGCAAAGATAGAACGGGCTACACCTTC
CDR3: CASSLSKDRTGYTF
size: NA
V: TRBV3-1/TRBV3-2
D: NA
J: TRBJ1-2

DNA: TGTGCCAGCGCTAACCAGGGCGACACTGAAGCTTTCTTT
CDR3: CASANQGDTEAFF
size: NA
V: TRBV11-2
D: NA
J: TRBJ1-1

DNA: TGTGCCAGCAGCTTGGGCGGAGCCGACTACGAGCAGTACTTC
CDR3: CASSLGGADYEQYF
size: NA
V: TRBV5-8
D: NA
J: TRBJ2-7

DNA: TGTGCCAGTCAAACGGGAGACCAGCCCCAGCATTTT
CDR3: CASQTGDQPQHF
size: NA
V: TRBV19
D: NA
J: TRBJ1-5

DNA: TGTGCCAGTAGTATGAGGCGGGAGGCGGCCGGGGAGCTGTTTTTT
CDR3: CASSMRREAAGELFF
size: NA
V: TRBV19
D: TRBD2
J: TRBJ2-2

DNA: TGTGCCAGCAGCTCGGGACCATACGAGCAGTACTTC
CDR3: CASSSGPYEQYF
size: NA
V: TRBV7-9
D: NA
J: TRBJ2-7

DNA: TGTGCCAGTAGTATTGGGACAGGGAAAGACGAGCAGTACTTC
CDR3: CASSIGTGKDEQYF
size: once
V: TRBV19
D: TRBD1
J: TRBJ2-7

DNA: TGTGCCTGGGAAGGACCGCTCGATCGTGAAAAACTGTTTTTT
CDR3: CAWEGPLDREKLFF
size: once
V: TRBV30
D: NA
J: TRBJ1-4

DNA: TGTGCCACCAGCAGAGGAGGGGGCGGTCAGCCCCAGCATTTT
CDR3: CATSRGGGGQPQHF
size: NA
V: TRBV15
D: TRBD1
J: TRBJ1-5

DNA: TGTGCCAGCAGGGCCGGGACAGCAAACACCGGGGAGCTGTTTTTT
CDR3: CASRAGTANTGELFF
size: NA
V: TRBV9
D: TRBD1
J: TRBJ2-2

DNA: TGTGCCAGCAGCTTCGGAGGGGACAGGGGCAGAATCTATGGCTACACCTTC
CDR3: CASSFGGDRGRIYGYTF
size: NA
V: TRBV7-9
D: TRBD1
J: TRBJ1-2

DNA: TGTGCCAGCAGTCCCCCTGGCCCCGGGGAGCTGTTTTTT
CDR3: CASSPPGPGELFF
size: once
V: TRBV28
D: NA
J: TRBJ2-2

DNA: TGTGCCAGCAGTTGGAACAGTGACTACAATGAGCAGTTCTTC
CDR3: CASSWNSDYNEQFF
size: NA
V: TRBV28
D: NA
J: TRBJ2-1

DNA: TGTGCCAGCAGTTTACAGGGTGGGCTTACCTACGAGCAGTACTTC
CDR3: CASSLQGGLTYEQYF
size: NA
V: TRBV28
D: NA
J: TRBJ2-7

DNA: TGTGCCAGCAGCTACAGGGTCGGAAACACTGAAGCTTTCTTT
CDR3: CASSYRVGNTEAFF
size: NA
V: TRBV28
D: NA
J: TRBJ1-1

DNA: TGTGCCAGCGCGGGACAGCCTAGTGAAAAACTGTTTTTT
CDR3: CASAGQPSEKLFF
size: once
V: TRBV6-5
D: TRBD1
J: TRBJ1-4

DNA: TGTGCCAGCAGGGATCTAGCGGGAGGGCTGGGCGAGCAGTTCTTC
CDR3: CASRDLAGGLGEQFF
size: NA
V: TRBV6-6
D: TRBD2
J: TRBJ2-1

DNA: TGTGCCAGTAGCGGACGGATCTCTGGAAACACCATATATTTT
CDR3: CASSGRISGNTIYF
size: NA
V: TRBV19
D: NA
J: TRBJ1-3

DNA: TGCGCCAGCTTACAACAGCCGAACACTGAAGCTTTCTTT
CDR3: CASLQQPNTEAFF
size: NA
V: TRBV5-1
D: NA
J: TRBJ1-1

DNA: TGTGCCACCAGTGATTTGCAGACAGGGTTCGTCGGGGAGCTGTTTTTT
CDR3: CATSDLQTGFVGELFF
size: NA
V: TRBV24-1
D: TRBD1
J: TRBJ2-2

DNA: TGTGCCAGCAGCTTAGTCTCTACAGGCTACACCTTC
CDR3: CASSLVSTGYTF
size: NA
V: TRBV7-2
D: NA
J: TRBJ1-2

DNA: TGTGCCAGCAGCGTAGTTGGACAGGCCCTCGGCGGGGAGCTGTTTTTT
CDR3: CASSVVGQALGGELFF
size: NA
V: TRBV9
D: TRBD1
J: TRBJ2-2